This T cell receptor (beta chain) was recovered during a study of blood T cells in healthy people across ages. In germline, CDR1 is LGHDT, CDR2 YNNKEL (reference sequence). This CDR3 has 14 amino acids. V was trimmed by 4 bases and J by 1 base, leaving 10 bases between them. A few counts support this clonotype. As yet, its antigen is unknown. The second PCR ran roughly 6 to 11 cycles with a sample-barcoded 5' primer and J-beta primers. TCRdb re-called the 5' RACE reads through MiXCR, storing one row per CDR3 protein. In the table there are some 900,000 distinct CDR3 sequences, about 48% of which are singletons. Study results and limitations: Donor CMV status was unknown, possibly confounding expanded clonotype changes. Leaving the PBMCs unsorted stopped any conclusive comparison of naive versus antigen-experienced cells. TCR beta diversity per million T cells fell roughly linearly with age.

Sample: blood. The chain links TRBV3-1 to TRBJ1-1, with D uncertain. The TCR sequence derives from a man aged 30 to 39 in good health. In DNA, the CDR3 is TGTGCCAGCAGCCCCGGCCCAAGGAACACTGAAGCTTTCTTT. It specifies CASSPGPRNTEAFF.